The clone carrying this T cell receptor beta chain turned up a few times. Its antigen is not identified. J was trimmed by 0 bases and V by 0 bases; bases with no gene match: 3. The CDR3 is 18 amino acids. From germline, CDR1 is SGHRS and CDR2 YFSETQ. For the second PCR, which ran for 7 to 11 cycles, a sample-barcoded 5' primer and a J-beta primer mix were used. TCRdb re-analysed the 5' RACE reads in MiXCR, keeping a single row per CDR3 protein. This sample yields roughly 2 million distinct CDR3 sequences, of which just under 50% are seen a single time; around 2.1% belongs to the top ten. Per-sample PBMC isolation yielded at least 6.5 million cells. The entry originates in a study of blood T cells in healthy people across ages. Across the whole study: Template switching captured about one barcoded beta molecule per two T cells. General study results and limits: Among T cells, TCR beta diversity per million cells dropped roughly linearly as age rose.

The TCR comes from a middle-aged woman in good health. The specimen sequenced was blood. The chain combines TRBV5-1 with TRBJ2-6; 10 bases are shared with TRBD1. CDR3 sequence: CASSLGGQGISGANVLTF. CDR3 DNA: TGCGCCAGCAGCTTGGGGGGACAGGGGATCTCTGGGGCCAACGTCCTGACTTTC. Variable domain in full (rest from reference TRBV5-1 and TRBJ2-6): KAGVTQTPRYLIKTRGQQVTLSCSPISGHRSVSWYQQTPGQGLQFLFEYFSETQRNKGNFPGRFSGRQFSNSRSEMNVSTLELGDSALYLCASSLGGQGISGANVLTFGAGSRLTVL.